The 3 T cell receptor beta chains presented below share a single source sample, sequenced in a study of blood T cell repertoires in COVID-19. Repertoires were generated with immunoSEQ multiplex PCR, while TCRdb's copy carries only in-frame clones and drops some. There are 150,000 to 190,000 clones in the sample; about 80% occur only once, and around 7% lies in the top ten. Material for sequencing was PBMCs or T cells enriched from blood (not recorded which). These TCRs come from a man aged 50 to 59 who had recovered from COVID-19.

The chain uses TRBV11-1 and TRBJ2-2, with 8 bases aligning to TRBD2. The CDR3 has 15 amino acids. The trim removed 4 bases at V and 4 bases at J, leaving 5 bases unmatched. Germline V CDR1 and CDR2: SGHAT, FQDESV (reference sequence). The CDR3 here is CASSSGGGPTGELFF. CDR3 DNA sequence: TGTGCCAGCAGCTCGGGGGGGGGCCCCACCGGGGAGCTGTTTTTT.

The V call is TRBV19, the J call TRBJ1-5, with TRBD1 matching 7 bases. Germline CDR1 and CDR2: LNHDA and SQIVND (reference sequence). V lost 8 bases, J lost 6 bases, and 16 bases stayed unmatched. The CDR3 runs 16 residues. The CDR3 bases are TGTGCCAGTCGGGACAGTGTGGTATCTTGGGGTCAGCCCCAGCATTTT. Translation gives CASRDSVVSWGQPQHF.

This clone was found once. The chain is built from TRBV11-3 and TRBJ1-6; D gene uncertain. This CDR3 has 17 residues. Deletions cut 2 bases from V and 7 bases from J, with 18 bases between. Per germline, CDR1 SGHNT and CDR2 YENEEA. In DNA form, the CDR3 reads TGTGCCAGCAGCTTACGTAGTGGAGGCGGCTTAAATTCACCCCTCCACTTT. Protein sequence: CASSLRSGGGLNSPLHF.